What follows are 2 T cell receptor beta chains derived from one specimen sequenced in a study of tumor-infiltrating lymphocytes in primary liver carcinoma. Co-extraction yielded RNA and DNA from roughly 20-30 mg of unsorted bulk tissue. The template, roughly 510 ng total RNA, yielded TCR beta cDNA made with a constant-region primer. Library construction for TCR beta comprised three nested multiplex PCR rounds performed with slightly modified ARM-PCR. Forward primers for TRBV1-TRBV30 and a C-beta reverse primer served the first two PCR rounds, at approximately 10 cycles each. One entry per CDR3 protein results from TCRdb running MiXCR on the multiplex PCR reads. The sample includes approximately 110,000 distinct CDR3 sequences, around 64% of them seen just once. Sequenced sample: liver tumor tissue from sampling region 3. The subset was: tumor region T3, left-lateral pole. The source is a woman aged 55-70 years with primary liver carcinoma and hepatitis B virus infection.

The chain is built from TRBV4-2 and TRBJ2-7, with TRBD1 as a possible D gene (6 bases). CDR3 size: 15 residues. Germline loops: CDR1 LGHNA, CDR2 YNFKEQ. V was shortened by 4 bases and J by 4 bases, with 17 bases between the two germline ends. The CDR3 is CASSRAGEGVYEQYF. In DNA, the CDR3 is TGTGCCAGCAGCCGGGCCGGAGAGGGGGTGTACGAGCAGTACTTC.

Comment on this clonotype: Given the absence of the conserved phenylalanine or tryptophan at the CDR3 end, a read error is likely. This rearrangement joins TRBV6-1 to TRBJ2-7; TRBD2 matches at 7 bases. CDR1 and CDR2 (germline): MNHNS, SASEGT. The CDR3 consists of 13 residues. The CDR3 is CASSATGTTEQYL. The CDR3 DNA follows: TGTGCCAGTAGTGCAACCGGGACTACCGAGCAGTACCTC.